The TCR beta chain under discussion was sequenced for a study of blood T cell repertoires in COVID-19. Study summary: Whether acute or convalescent, the COVID-19 samples came from the United States, Italy and Spain.

V was shortened by 5 bases and J by 10 bases, with 17 bases between the two germline ends. Germline V gene lookup returns CDR1 SQVTM and CDR2 ANQGSEA. This CDR3 is 12 amino acids long. Sequenced by immunoSEQ multiplex PCR; TCRdb stores in-frame clones only, minus some. The sample has around 70,000 clones, about four fifths seen once. The sample consisted of peripheral blood. The origin of this receptor is a woman aged 80 or over with active or convalescent COVID-19. V usage is TRBV29-1 and J usage is TRBJ1-1; maybe TRBD1 (5 bases). CDR3 amino acids: CSVSGQGAGAFF. CDR3 coding DNA: TGCAGCGTTAGCGGGCAGGGTGCTGGAGCTTTCTTT.